The rows below give T cell receptor beta chains drawn from one sample of a study of vaccination effects on CD4 cells after COVID-19. These TCRs' antigens remain unknown. The table came from immunoSEQ multiplex PCR; TCRdb's copy has only in-frame clones and leaves some out. This repertoire shows approximately 12,000 clones, about 72% found once; its top ten account for more than 8%. The sample here was CD4+ T cells from PBMCs cultured with SARS-CoV-2 spike peptides, taken after COVID-19 vaccination. The receptors here all came from a human donor who received a COVID-19 vaccine. Each CDR3 is given with its conserved first and last residue. D genes are given only for firm matches. Expanded clones are given a class, and other clones once, few, many or no size at all.

>few|TRBJ1-4|-|TRBV5-4
CASSLRRGGNEKLFF
TGTGCCAGCAGCTTGCGGAGGGGAGGGAATGAAAAACTGTTTTTT
>-|TRBJ2-3|TRBD2|TRBV5-6
CASSELAGPTDTQYF
TGTGCCAGCAGCGAACTAGCGGGGCCCACAGATACGCAGTATTTT
>few|TRBJ2-3|-|TRBV12-3/TRBV12-4
CASSLHGGGAQYF
TGTGCCAGCAGTTTACACGGGGGTGGGGCGCAGTATTTT
>-|TRBJ2-7|TRBD2|TRBV3-1/TRBV3-2
CASSQLAGANPGGQYF
TGTGCCAGCAGCCAACTAGCGGGGGCCAACCCAGGCGGGCAGTACTTC
>-|TRBJ2-7|TRBD2|TRBV18
CASSPPTSGTRNEQYF
TGTGCCAGCTCACCACCGACTAGCGGGACGCGGAACGAGCAGTACTTC
>-|TRBJ2-1|TRBD2|TRBV3-1/TRBV3-2
CASSQVWVLAAYNEQFF
TGTGCCAGCAGCCAAGTATGGGTACTAGCGGCGTACAATGAGCAGTTCTTC
>large|TRBJ2-5|-|TRBV5-1
CASSLGLETFQETQYF
TGCGCCAGCAGCCTTGGATTGGAGACCTTTCAAGAGACCCAGTACTTC
>-|TRBJ1-3|-|TRBV4-2
CASSQDRASGNTIYF
TGTGCCAGCAGCCAAGACAGGGCGTCTGGAAACACCATATATTTT
>-|TRBJ1-6|TRBD1|TRBV5-4
CASSSQGENSPLHF
TGTGCCAGCAGCTCTCAGGGGGAAAATTCACCCCTCCACTTT
>-|TRBJ1-1|-|TRBV5-8
CASSFGMNTEAFF
TGTGCCAGCAGCTTCGGGATGAACACTGAAGCTTTCTTT
>-|TRBJ2-2|-|TRBV25-1
CASPQGGMNTGELFF
TGTGCCAGTCCCCAAGGAGGGATGAACACCGGGGAGCTGTTTTTT
>once|TRBJ2-3|-|TRBV7-8
CASIRTASTDTQYF
TGTGCCAGCATCAGGACAGCCAGCACAGATACGCAGTATTTT
>few|TRBJ1-1|TRBD1|TRBV7-2
CASSLATGDTEAFF
TGTGCCAGCAGCTTAGCCACAGGGGACACTGAAGCTTTCTTT
>-|TRBJ2-7|-|TRBV3-1/TRBV3-2
CASSQVGRESEQYF
TGTGCCAGCAGCCAAGTCGGTAGGGAAAGCGAGCAGTACTTC
>-|TRBJ2-2|TRBD1|TRBV2
CASSSPGQSGTGELFF
TGTGCCAGCAGTTCCCCGGGACAGTCAGGCACCGGGGAGCTGTTTTTT
>-|TRBJ2-7|-|TRBV29-1
CSVVGEQVTYEQYF
TGCAGCGTTGTGGGGGAACAGGTCACCTACGAGCAGTACTTC
>-|TRBJ2-3|-|TRBV7-3
CASSPSSSTDTQYF
TGTGCCAGCAGCCCGAGTAGTAGCACAGATACGCAGTATTTT
>once|TRBJ2-1|TRBD2|TRBV15
CATSMRGSVYNEQFF
TGTGCCACCAGCATGCGGGGGTCGGTCTACAATGAGCAGTTCTTC
>-|TRBJ1-6|-|TRBV28
CASTPPENNSPLHF
TGTGCCAGCACCCCCCCGGAAAATAATTCACCCCTCCACTTT
>-|TRBJ2-7|-|TRBV2
CASRRGTGWLEQYF
TGTGCCAGCAGACGCGGGACCGGCTGGCTCGAGCAGTACTTC
>-|TRBJ1-2|-|TRBV5-1
CASSLDPEAALRYGYTF
TGCGCCAGCAGCTTGGATCCCGAGGCAGCCTTGAGGTATGGCTACACCTTC
>once|TRBJ2-7|-|TRBV28
CASVPGEGLVLNSYEQYF
TGTGCCAGCGTCCCAGGGGAGGGGCTGGTCCTTAACTCCTACGAGCAGTACTTC
>-|TRBJ2-7|TRBD1|TRBV6-6
CASSRSGTGPEQYF
TGTGCCAGCAGTCGATCCGGGACAGGGCCCGAGCAGTACTTC
>-|TRBJ2-7|-|TRBV27
CASSLYPGPYEQYF
TGTGCCAGCAGTTTATATCCAGGTCCCTACGAGCAGTACTTC
>-|TRBJ1-2|-|TRBV14
CASSQDIGSLNGYTF
TGTGCCAGCAGCCAAGATATAGGCAGTCTTAATGGCTACACCTTC
>medium-sized|TRBJ1-3|-|TRBV5-1
CASSLGGNTIYF
TGCGCCAGCAGCTTGGGTGGAAACACCATATATTTT
>-|TRBJ1-2|-|TRBV19
CASSSRDGGYTF
TGTGCCAGTAGTAGCAGGGACGGGGGCTACACCTTC
>-|TRBJ1-6|TRBD1|TRBV28
CASSLGQGWNSPLHF
TGTGCCAGCAGTTTGGGACAGGGGTGGAATTCACCCCTCCACTTT
>-|TRBJ2-1|-|TRBV7-9
CASSLVPYNEQFF
TGTGCCAGCAGCTTGGTTCCCTACAATGAGCAGTTCTTC
>-|TRBJ1-4|-|TRBV27
CASSLWGTTNEKLFF
TGTGCCAGCAGTTTATGGGGAACGACTAATGAAAAACTGTTTTTT
>once|TRBJ2-2|-|TRBV19
CASYAGAGELFF
TGTGCCAGCTACGCTGGAGCCGGGGAGCTGTTTTTT
>once|TRBJ1-1|-|TRBV11-2
CASSLVGGRLAFF
TGTGCCAGCAGCTTAGTTGGGGGCAGGTTGGCTTTCTTT
>large|TRBJ2-1|-|TRBV5-1
CASSLGHEQFF
TGCGCCAGCAGCTTGGGCCATGAGCAGTTCTTC
>-|TRBJ2-3|-|TRBV5-1
CASSLDKGGTDTQYF
TGCGCCAGCAGCTTGGACAAGGGGGGCACAGATACGCAGTATTTT
>-|TRBJ2-3|-|TRBV6-4
CASSGAGNTDTQYF
TGTGCCAGCAGTGGGGCAGGGAACACAGATACGCAGTATTTT
>-|TRBJ2-3|-|TRBV9
CASSAATSTDTQYF
TGTGCCAGCAGCGCAGCAACTAGCACAGATACGCAGTATTTT
>once|TRBJ2-5|TRBD2|TRBV6-1
CASTQRGGQRETQYF
TGTGCCAGCACCCAACGGGGGGGTCAGAGGGAGACCCAGTACTTC
>-|TRBJ1-2|TRBD1|TRBV4-3
CASSRDRGPSGYTF
TGCGCCAGCAGCCGGGACAGGGGACCTTCTGGCTACACCTTC
>-|TRBJ2-1|TRBD2|TRBV4-2
CASSQDLSSGSYNEQFF
TGTGCCAGCAGCCAAGATTTGTCTAGCGGATCCTACAATGAGCAGTTCTTC
>-|TRBJ2-7|-|TRBV3-1/TRBV3-2
CASSRPHHYEQYF
TGTGCCAGCAGCCGACCGCACCACTACGAGCAGTACTTC
>-|TRBJ2-1|-|TRBV20-1
CSASRSGFSYNEQFF
TGCAGTGCTAGTAGGAGCGGTTTCTCCTACAATGAGCAGTTCTTC
>few|TRBJ2-7|-|TRBV13
CASSLTGSYEQYF
TGTGCCAGCAGCTTAACAGGGTCCTACGAGCAGTACTTC
>-|TRBJ1-2|-|TRBV7-9
CASSLMIGGRGYGYTF
TGTGCCAGCAGCTTAATGATAGGGGGACGTGGCTATGGCTACACCTTC
>-|TRBJ2-1|-|TRBV6-2/TRBV6-3
CASSYQVYNEQFF
TGTGCCAGCAGTTACCAGGTTTACAATGAGCAGTTCTTC
>medium-sized|TRBJ1-1|-|TRBV3-1/TRBV3-2
CASSQEGPGARRGAFF
TGTGCCAGCAGCCAAGAAGGTCCGGGGGCGCGCCGAGGAGCTTTCTTT
>-|TRBJ2-1|TRBD2|TRBV4-1
CASSQEGGLGLAGVRPGDEQFF
TGCGCCAGCAGCCAAGAAGGAGGCTTGGGACTAGCGGGGGTTCGCCCCGGGGATGAGCAGTTCTTC
>-|TRBJ1-2|TRBD1|TRBV19
CASSRTGRGYTF
TGTGCCAGTAGCCGGACAGGGCGGGGCTACACCTTC
>-|TRBJ1-4|-|TRBV28
CASSLPLLEKLFF
TGTGCCAGCAGTTTACCCCTCCTTGAAAAACTGTTTTTT
>-|TRBJ2-5|TRBD2|TRBV3-1/TRBV3-2
CASSQPTSGGALETQYF
TGTGCCAGCAGCCAACCGACTAGCGGGGGGGCCCTTGAGACCCAGTACTTC
>-|TRBJ1-3|-|TRBV7-9
CASNPASGNTIYF
TGTGCCAGCAACCCCGCCTCAGGAAACACCATATATTTT
>-|TRBJ1-2|-|TRBV7-8
CASSPAPAGARANYGYTF
TGTGCCAGCAGCCCCGCCCCGGCAGGGGCACGAGCTAACTATGGCTACACCTTC
>few|TRBJ1-1|-|TRBV7-2
CASSLRDANTEAFF
TGTGCCAGCAGCTTACGCGACGCGAACACTGAAGCTTTCTTT
>few|TRBJ1-2|-|TRBV9
CASSVDSGYTF
TGTGCCAGCAGCGTGGATAGTGGCTACACCTTC
>-|TRBJ1-1|-|TRBV27
CASSVSGTQNTEAFF
TGTGCCAGCAGTGTGTCCGGGACGCAGAACACTGAAGCTTTCTTT
>-|TRBJ1-1|-|TRBV6-2/TRBV6-3
CASSYLESTEAFF
TGTGCCAGCAGTTACTTGGAGTCCACTGAAGCTTTCTTT
>-|TRBJ2-5|-|TRBV9
CASSVRPGLQETQYF
TGTGCCAGCAGCGTACGTCCAGGGCTTCAAGAGACCCAGTACTTC
>few|TRBJ2-7|-|TRBV30
CAWSNHGASSRYF
TGTGCCTGGAGTAACCACGGAGCCTCGAGCAGGTACTTC